One sample yielded the 6 T cell receptor beta chains listed below, sequenced in a study of response to subunit inactivated influenza vaccine (dated by TCRdb to the late 2010s). The library was made by RT-PCR. The sequencer was an Illumina HiSeq 2500. Using fastp trimming at Q25 and MiXCR clonotype assembly, TCRdb reanalyzed the public sequencing data and kept in-frame beta chains. Merged by CDR3 protein, the rows form single entries marked with the most common genes and DNA. The table for this sample lists hundreds of thousands of distinct CDR3 sequences; roughly 14% of them were counted only once. Of the sample, roughly 6.4% falls within the top ten clones. Sequencing used PBMCs from blood, obtained 14 to 15 days before vaccination. These receptors were collected from a man in his fifties or sixties who received an inactivated influenza vaccine. Donor details come from another sample of the same person, matched by shared clones.

V and J are TRBV3-1 and TRBJ2-4, with 10 bases fitting TRBD2. Looked up from germline, CDR1 is LGHDT and CDR2 is YNNKEL (reference sequence). The CDR3 totals 18 residues. V was clipped by 0 bases and J by 5 bases; unmatched bases: 10. This CDR3 is CASSQDLGLAGDQNIQYF. The CDR3 region has the DNA TGTGCCAGCAGCCAAGATCTCGGCCTAGCGGGAGATCAAAACATTCAGTACTTC.

In this sample, this clonotype turned up a few times. J is TRBJ2-3 and V is TRBV6-2 or TRBV6-3, with TRBD2 matching over 9 bases. Germline V lookup: CDR1 MNHEY, CDR2 SVGEGT. The CDR3 has 15 amino acids. Trimming removed 6 bases from V and 7 bases from J; junction bases left unmatched: 11. CDR3 residues: CASSRLAEPSNTQYF. The DNA of the CDR3 is TGTGCCAGCAGCCGACTAGCGGAGCCCTCAAATACGCAGTATTTT.

The V gene is TRBV15, the J gene TRBJ2-1; D uncertain. Per the germline V gene, CDR1 is LNHNV and CDR2 is YYDKDF (reference sequence). This CDR3 region has 15 residues. V lost 5 bases to trimming and J lost 0 bases, with 11 bases between them. The CDR3 DNA reads TGTGCCACCAGCGCCCGCTGGAGCTCCTACAATGAGCAGTTCTTC. Translation gives CATSARWSSYNEQFF.

This clonotype has only a few counts. CDR3 in amino acids: CASSKTGTGNTIYF. The CDR3 DNA reads as TGTGCCAGCAGCAAGACAGGGACCGGAAACACCATATATTTT. V usage is TRBV6-1 and J usage is TRBJ1-3; 7 bases match TRBD1. The germline V gene has CDR1 MNHNS and CDR2 SASEGT. With 6 bases clipped from V and 4 bases from J, the junction kept 6 bases outside the gene matches. This CDR3 comprises 14 residues.

This clonotype has just a few counts. The rearrangement joins TRBV12-3 or TRBV12-4 to TRBJ2-2; D gene uncertain. V gave up 2 bases and J gave up 4 bases, with 8 bases separating them. The CDR3 is 14 amino acids. The CDR3 reads CASSLPLGTGELFF. CDR3 DNA: TGTGCCAGCAGTTTACCCTTAGGCACCGGGGAGCTGTTTTTT.

The genes are TRBV7-6 and TRBJ2-5, with D uncertain. This CDR3 comprises 14 residues. V shed 1 base and J shed 5 bases, with 11 bases lying between them. CDR1 is SGHVS and CDR2 is FNYEAQ in the germline V gene. CDR3 loop: CASSLVSAAETQYF. The CDR3 DNA is TGTGCCAGCAGCTTAGTCTCGGCGGCGGAGACCCAGTACTTC.